The clone carrying this TCR beta chain was counted at least ten times. Using its own MiXCR run on the 5' RACE reads, TCRdb lists one record per CDR3 protein. Of hundreds of thousands of distinct CDR3 sequences in the sample, over 11% were seen once. This specimen belongs to a study of identical twins. Unmatched junction bases numbered 5, after V lost 5 bases and J lost 4 bases. Germline values: CDR1 SEHNR, CDR2 FQNEAQ (reference sequence). CDR3 length: 15 residues. The material sequenced was memory (CD45RO+) T cells sorted from blood. This sequence originates from a woman aged 18-29 years in good health. This sequence joins TRBV7-9 and TRBJ2-1, with 10 bases fitting TRBD2. DNA of the CDR3: TGTGCCAGCAGCGGAGGGACTAGCGCTTACAATGAGCAGTTCTTC. Protein sequence: CASSGGTSAYNEQFF.